Listed below are T cell receptor beta chains from one sample, sequenced in a study of cytomegalovirus exposure and HLA in healthy donors. Measured with immunoSEQ multiplex PCR; TCRdb has only the in-frame clones, and not every one. The top ten clones hold about 1% of a sample with under 300,000 clones, just over 85% of them seen once. Source material: PBMCs. The receptors were gathered from a woman aged 18-29 years in good health and CMV-seronegative. CDR3s include the opening cysteine and the closing phenylalanine or tryptophan. A D gene is named only where the DNA matches it firmly. Clone size is stated in some rows and not others, as once, few, many or a class when expanded.

J	V	D	size	CDR3	DNA
TRBJ1-1	TRBV4-1	.	few	CASSQTGEAFF	TGCGCCAGCAGCCAGACAGGAGAAGCTTTCTTT
TRBJ1-2	TRBV9	TRBD1	few	CASSGGTGGLRGYTF	TGTGCCAGCAGCGGCGGGACAGGGGGCCTCCGGGGCTACACCTTC
TRBJ2-7	TRBV4-1	.	.	CASSLLFGHSGYEQYF	TGCGCCAGCAGCCTCCTATTCGGACATAGCGGCTACGAGCAGTACTTC
TRBJ1-1	TRBV25-1	.	.	CASSEYGGAASGTEAFF	TGTGCCAGCAGTGAATATGGGGGGGCCGCGAGTGGCACTGAAGCTTTCTTT
TRBJ2-1	TRBV11-2	.	.	CASSLGLPMGEQFF	TGTGCCAGCAGCTTGGGACTCCCGATGGGTGAGCAGTTCTTC
TRBJ2-3	TRBV2	.	.	CASSASNQNTDTQYF	TGTGCCAGCAGCGCCTCGAACCAGAACACAGATACGCAGTATTTT
TRBJ1-5	TRBV19	.	.	CASSTGTFTYSNQPQHF	TGTGCCAGTAGTACTGGGACATTCACTTATAGCAATCAGCCCCAGCATTTT
TRBJ1-2	TRBV7-9	.	.	CASSLASQYGYTF	TGTGCCAGCAGCTTAGCGAGCCAATACGGCTACACCTTC
TRBJ2-7	TRBV7-8	.	.	CASSLVLGLYEQYF	TGTGCCAGCAGCTTAGTTCTGGGACTCTACGAGCAGTACTTC
TRBJ2-2	TRBV7-2	.	once	CASSSVLAFDTGELFF	TGTGCCAGCAGCTCAGTACTAGCTTTCGACACCGGGGAGCTGTTTTTT
TRBJ1-2	TRBV27	.	.	CASSLQSGWGEDGYTF	TGTGCCAGCAGTTTACAGTCAGGGTGGGGTGAGGATGGCTACACCTTC
TRBJ1-2	TRBV9	.	few	CASGVRYGYTF	TGTGCCAGCGGCGTTCGGTATGGCTACACCTTC
TRBJ2-3	TRBV11-2	.	.	CASSFLRTSTDTQYF	TGTGCCAGCAGCTTCTTGAGGACTAGCACAGATACGCAGTATTTT
TRBJ1-6	TRBV13	.	.	CASSLSLRVGNSPLHF	TGTGCCAGCAGCTTAAGTCTGCGGGTGGGGAATTCACCCCTCCACTTT
TRBJ2-1	TRBV2	TRBD2	.	CASTGGLGLAPNEQFF	TGTGCCAGCACCGGAGGATTGGGACTAGCCCCCAATGAGCAGTTCTTC
TRBJ2-2	TRBV30	.	.	CAWSVTERFETGELFF	TGTGCCTGGAGTGTTACTGAACGGTTTGAGACCGGGGAGCTGTTTTTT
TRBJ1-2	TRBV9	.	.	CASSPRAELIYGYTF	TGTGCCAGCAGCCCTCGCGCCGAGCTGATATATGGCTACACCTTC
TRBJ2-3	TRBV7-9	.	.	CATPSLTDTQYF	TGTGCCACCCCGAGCCTCACAGATACGCAGTATTTT
TRBJ1-6	TRBV7-9	.	few	CASSFVGDNSPLHF	TGTGCCAGCAGCTTTGTGGGCGATAATTCACCCCTCCACTTT
TRBJ2-7	TRBV11-1	TRBD2	.	CASSLGGGSYEQYF	TGTGCCAGCAGCTTAGGCGGGGGTTCCTACGAGCAGTACTTC
TRBJ1-2	TRBV9	.	.	CASSATQRGGEYGYTF	TGTGCCAGCAGCGCCACCCAGAGGGGGGGGGAATATGGCTACACCTTC
TRBJ2-5	TRBV27	TRBD1	.	CASSLSMTGDGETQYF	TGTGCCAGCAGTTTATCGATGACAGGGGACGGTGAGACCCAGTACTTC
TRBJ2-7	TRBV10-3	.	.	CAISDPNAYEQYF	TGTGCCATCAGTGATCCTAACGCCTACGAGCAGTACTTC
TRBJ1-6	TRBV5-1	.	.	CASSIPAQGYPLHF	TGCGCCAGCAGCATCCCGGCGCAGGGGTACCCCCTCCACTTT
TRBJ2-3	TRBV6-6	TRBD2	.	CASTIGREITDTQYF	TGTGCCAGCACCATCGGGAGGGAAATCACAGATACGCAGTATTTT
TRBJ2-6	TRBV5-6	TRBD1	.	CASSLAGGGGANVLTF	TGTGCCAGCAGCTTGGCAGGGGGCGGTGGGGCCAACGTCCTGACTTTC
TRBJ2-7	TRBV5-4	TRBD1	.	CASSLGGTGGYEQYF	TGTGCCAGCAGCTTGGGCGGGACAGGGGGCTACGAGCAGTACTTC
TRBJ2-7	TRBV7-8	TRBD1	few	CASSVGTGGSYEQYF	TGTGCCAGCAGCGTCGGGACAGGGGGCTCCTACGAGCAGTACTTC
TRBJ1-2	TRBV9	.	.	CASSVAGVSYGYTF	TGTGCCAGCAGCGTAGCCGGGGTTTCGTATGGCTACACCTTC
TRBJ1-5	TRBV4-1	.	.	CASSQKGGQMTVQPQHF	TGCGCCAGCAGCCAAAAGGGCGGACAGATGACTGTGCAGCCCCAGCATTTT
TRBJ1-1	TRBV20-1	TRBD1	.	CSARKDREAFF	TGCAGTGCTAGAAAGGACAGGGAAGCTTTCTTT
TRBJ2-3	TRBV5-1	TRBD1	once	CASSLTGGEDTQYF	TGCGCCAGCAGCTTGACAGGGGGTGAAGATACGCAGTATTTT
TRBJ1-2	TRBV19	.	.	CASSISLARGYTF	TGTGCCAGTAGTATTTCCCTGGCGAGGGGCTACACCTTC
TRBJ2-3	TRBV7-6	.	.	CASSLDADTQYF	TGTGCCAGCAGCTTAGATGCGGATACGCAGTATTTT
TRBJ1-2	TRBV19	.	.	CASSYGELDGYTF	TGTGCCAGTAGTTACGGGGAGTTGGACGGCTACACCTTC
TRBJ2-2	TRBV7-9	TRBD1	.	CASSRSGTGGTGELFF	TGTGCCAGCAGCCGCTCTGGGACAGGGGGAACCGGGGAGCTGTTTTTT
TRBJ2-7	TRBV30	.	.	CAWSDLGAEQYF	TGTGCCTGGAGTGATCTAGGGGCCGAGCAGTACTTC
TRBJ2-2	TRBV4-2	TRBD2	.	CASSHYPVGLAGNTGELFF	TGTGCCAGCAGCCACTACCCCGTAGGGCTAGCGGGCAACACCGGGGAGCTGTTTTTT
TRBJ1-1	TRBV29-1	TRBD1	.	CSVVDRAMNTEAFF	TGCAGCGTTGTGGACAGGGCCATGAACACTGAAGCTTTCTTT
TRBJ1-4	TRBV6-5	TRBD1	.	CASSPAYRGSEKLFF	TGTGCCAGCAGCCCCGCTTACAGGGGCAGTGAAAAACTGTTTTTT
TRBJ1-1	TRBV6-1	TRBD1	.	CASTGQVNTEAFF	TGTGCCAGCACTGGACAGGTGAACACTGAAGCTTTCTTT
TRBJ2-7	TRBV30	.	.	CAWRMTASYEQYF	TGTGCCTGGAGAATGACAGCATCCTACGAGCAGTACTTC
TRBJ2-7	TRBV4-1	.	.	CASSPGDSYEQYF	TGCGCCAGCAGCCCCGGGGACTCCTACGAGCAGTACTTC
TRBJ1-2	TRBV11-2	TRBD1	.	CASSLMDRPNYGYTF	TGTGCCAGCAGCCTTATGGACAGGCCGAACTATGGCTACACCTTC
TRBJ2-1	TRBV2	TRBD2	.	CASSEPTSGYNEQFF	TGTGCCAGCAGTGAACCGACTAGCGGTTACAATGAGCAGTTCTTC
TRBJ2-7	TRBV6-6	TRBD1	once	CASSYIGDRVHEQYF	TGTGCCAGCAGTTACATAGGGGACAGGGTCCACGAGCAGTACTTC
TRBJ2-1	TRBV27	TRBD2	.	CASSFGTSGTNEQFF	TGTGCCAGCAGTTTCGGGACTAGCGGGACCAATGAGCAGTTCTTC
TRBJ1-3	TRBV4-2	TRBD1	.	CASSHGRQGAGNTIYF	TGTGCCAGCAGCCATGGACGACAGGGGGCTGGAAACACCATATATTTT
TRBJ2-5	TRBV6-5	TRBD2	.	CASNLAGGRETQYF	TGTGCCAGCAATCTAGCGGGAGGACGAGAGACCCAGTACTTC
TRBJ2-7	TRBV7-9	TRBD2	.	CASTLLAGVFEQYF	TGTGCCAGCACCTTACTAGCGGGAGTGTTCGAGCAGTACTTC
TRBJ1-4	TRBV5-1	TRBD1	once	CASRTGDSGKLFF	TGCGCCAGCAGAACAGGGGATTCGGGAAAACTGTTTTTT